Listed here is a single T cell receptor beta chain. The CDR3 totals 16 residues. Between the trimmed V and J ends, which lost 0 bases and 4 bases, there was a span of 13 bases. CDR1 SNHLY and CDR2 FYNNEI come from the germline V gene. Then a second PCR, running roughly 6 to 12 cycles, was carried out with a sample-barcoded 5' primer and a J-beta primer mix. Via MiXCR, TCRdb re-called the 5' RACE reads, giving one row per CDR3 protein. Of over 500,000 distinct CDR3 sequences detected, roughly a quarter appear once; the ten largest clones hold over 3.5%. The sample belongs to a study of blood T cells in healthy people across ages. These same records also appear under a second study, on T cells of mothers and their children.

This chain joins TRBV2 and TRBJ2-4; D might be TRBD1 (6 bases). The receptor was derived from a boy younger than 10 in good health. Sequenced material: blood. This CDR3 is CASSEAHRTAKNIQYF. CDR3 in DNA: TGTGCCAGCAGTGAAGCGCACCGGACAGCTAAAAACATTCAGTACTTC.